Sequencing of this T cell receptor beta chain was carried out in a study of CD8+CD57+ T cells in acquired aplastic anemia. Study-level information: Yields of DNA that came from sorted CD4+ and CD8+ cells averaged roughly 3.3 ug. Regarding the study as a whole: Significance was not reached for CD8+ Simpson's diversity between patients and controls.

This clonotype was seen only a few times. Its antigen is unknown. It was genomic DNA that served as the template for profiling TCR beta VDJ and CDR3. One entry per CDR3 protein, called by TCRdb with MiXCR from the reads. The table has about 170,000 distinct CDR3 sequences, around 50% seen once. Patients selected for sequencing had displayed CD8+CD57+ cell expansion by flow cytometry. The V gene lost 5 bases and the J gene lost 5 bases, with 5 bases spanning the gap. The germline gives CDR1 KGHDR, CDR2 SFDVKD. CDR3 size: 11 residues. The sequence came from a human donor with aplastic anemia. The sequencing input was sorted CD4+, CD8+, or CD8+CD57+ T cells (not recorded which) from PBMCs. The chain has TRBV24-1 and TRBJ2-5, with no clear D. CDR3 amino acids: CATSARETQYF. CDR3 coding DNA: TGTGCCACCAGTGCCAGGGAGACCCAGTACTTC.